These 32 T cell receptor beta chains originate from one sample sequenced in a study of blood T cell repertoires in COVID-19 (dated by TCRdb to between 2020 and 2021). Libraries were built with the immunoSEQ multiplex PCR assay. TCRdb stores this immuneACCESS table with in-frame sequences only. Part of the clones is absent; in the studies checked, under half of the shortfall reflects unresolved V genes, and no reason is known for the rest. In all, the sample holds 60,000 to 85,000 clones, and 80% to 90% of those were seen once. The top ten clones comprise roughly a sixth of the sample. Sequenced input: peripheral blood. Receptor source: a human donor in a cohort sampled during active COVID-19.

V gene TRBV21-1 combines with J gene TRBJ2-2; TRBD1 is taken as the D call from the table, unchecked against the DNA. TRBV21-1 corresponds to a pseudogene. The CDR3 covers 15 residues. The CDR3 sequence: CASSPRTGADRELFF. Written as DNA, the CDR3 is TGTGCCAGCAGCCCCCGGACAGGGGCAGACCGGGAGCTGTTTTTT.

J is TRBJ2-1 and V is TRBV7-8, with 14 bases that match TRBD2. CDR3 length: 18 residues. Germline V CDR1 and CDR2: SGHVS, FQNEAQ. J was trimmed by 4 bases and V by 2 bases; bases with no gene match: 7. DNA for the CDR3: TGTGCCAGCAGCTTAACCGGGACTAGCGGGGGAAGGTACAATGAGCAGTTCTTC. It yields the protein CASSLTGTSGGRYNEQFF. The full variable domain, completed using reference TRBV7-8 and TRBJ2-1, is GAGVSQSPRYKVAKRGQDVALRCDPISGHVSLFWYQQALGQGPEFLTYFQNEAQLDKSGLPSDRFFAERPEGSVSTLKIQRTQQEDSAVYLCASSLTGTSGGRYNEQFFGPGTRLTVL.

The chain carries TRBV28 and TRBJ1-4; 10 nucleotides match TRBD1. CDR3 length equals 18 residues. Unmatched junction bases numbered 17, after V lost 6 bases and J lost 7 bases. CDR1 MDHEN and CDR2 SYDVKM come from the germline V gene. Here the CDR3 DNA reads TGTGCCAGCAGACCTACCATTGAGGGACAGGGGTTTCGTGAAAAACTGTTTTTT. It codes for CASRPTIEGQGFREKLFF.

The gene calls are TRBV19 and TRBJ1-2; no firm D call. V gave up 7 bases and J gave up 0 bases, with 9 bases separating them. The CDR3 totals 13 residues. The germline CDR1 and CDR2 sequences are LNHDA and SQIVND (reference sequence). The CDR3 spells CASTMRTNYGYTF. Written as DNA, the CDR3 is TGTGCCAGTACAATGAGGACTAACTATGGCTACACCTTC.

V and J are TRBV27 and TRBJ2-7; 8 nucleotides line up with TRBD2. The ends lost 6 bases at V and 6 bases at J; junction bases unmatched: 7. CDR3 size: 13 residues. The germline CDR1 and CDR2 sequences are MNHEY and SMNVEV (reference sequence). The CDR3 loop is CASSLPGGGEQYF. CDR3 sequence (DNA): TGTGCCAGCAGCCTCCCGGGGGGGGGCGAGCAGTACTTC.

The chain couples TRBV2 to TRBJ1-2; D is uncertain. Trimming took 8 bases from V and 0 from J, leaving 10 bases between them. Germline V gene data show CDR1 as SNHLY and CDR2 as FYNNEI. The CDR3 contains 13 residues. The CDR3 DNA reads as TGTGCCAGCGAATTCAACTCTAACTATGGCTACACCTTC. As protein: CASEFNSNYGYTF.

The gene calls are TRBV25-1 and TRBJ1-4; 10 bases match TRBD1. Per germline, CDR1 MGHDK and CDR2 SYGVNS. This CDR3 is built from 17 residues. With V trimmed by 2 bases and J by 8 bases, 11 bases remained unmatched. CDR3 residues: CASSENLGTGDGEKLFF. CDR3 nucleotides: TGTGCCAGCAGTGAAAACTTGGGGACAGGGGATGGCGAAAAACTGTTTTTT.

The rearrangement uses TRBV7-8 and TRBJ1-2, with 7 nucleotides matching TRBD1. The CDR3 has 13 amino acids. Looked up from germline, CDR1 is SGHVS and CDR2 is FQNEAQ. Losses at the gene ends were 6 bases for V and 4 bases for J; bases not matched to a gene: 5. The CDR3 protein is CASRQGPFYGYTF. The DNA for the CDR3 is TGTGCCAGCAGACAGGGGCCATTCTATGGCTACACCTTC.

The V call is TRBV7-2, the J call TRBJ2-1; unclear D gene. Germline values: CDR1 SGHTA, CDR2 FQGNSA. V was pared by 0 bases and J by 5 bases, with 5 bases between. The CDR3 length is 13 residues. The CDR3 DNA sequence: TGTGCCAGCAGCTTAGCTAGTAACAATGAGCAGTTCTTC. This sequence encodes CASSLASNNEQFF.

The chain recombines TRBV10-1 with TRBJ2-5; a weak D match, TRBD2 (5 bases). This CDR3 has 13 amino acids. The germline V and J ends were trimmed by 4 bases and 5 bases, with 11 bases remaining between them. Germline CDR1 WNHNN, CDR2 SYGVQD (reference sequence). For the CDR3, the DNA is TGCGCCAGCAGTGGGTTAAGAGGGGAGACCCAGTACTTC. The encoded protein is CASSGLRGETQYF.

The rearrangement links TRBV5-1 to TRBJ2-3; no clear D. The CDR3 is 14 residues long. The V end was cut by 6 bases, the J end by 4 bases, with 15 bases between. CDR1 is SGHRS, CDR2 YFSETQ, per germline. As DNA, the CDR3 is TGCGCCAGCATACCCGAGTCCCCCCCAGATACGCAGTATTTT. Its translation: CASIPESPPDTQYF.

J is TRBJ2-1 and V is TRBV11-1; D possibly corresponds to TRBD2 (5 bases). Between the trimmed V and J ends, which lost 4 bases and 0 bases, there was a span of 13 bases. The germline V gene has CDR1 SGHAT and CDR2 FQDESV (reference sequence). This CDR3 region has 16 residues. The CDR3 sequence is CASSSLVGSSYNEQFF. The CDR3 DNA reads TGTGCCAGCAGCTCACTTGTGGGGAGCTCCTACAATGAGCAGTTCTTC.

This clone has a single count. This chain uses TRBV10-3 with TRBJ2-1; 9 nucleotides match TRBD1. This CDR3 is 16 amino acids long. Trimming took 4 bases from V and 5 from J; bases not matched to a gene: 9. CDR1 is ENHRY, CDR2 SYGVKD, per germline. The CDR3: CAISAPPGQGNNEQFF. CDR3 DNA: TGTGCCATCAGTGCTCCGCCGGGACAGGGAAACAATGAGCAGTTCTTC.

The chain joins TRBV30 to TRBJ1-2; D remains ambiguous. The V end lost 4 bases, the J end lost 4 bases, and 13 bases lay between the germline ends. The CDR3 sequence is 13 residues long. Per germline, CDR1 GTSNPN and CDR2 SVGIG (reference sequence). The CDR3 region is CAWTRRGFYGYTF. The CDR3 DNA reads TGTGCCTGGACGCGACGGGGATTCTATGGCTACACCTTC.

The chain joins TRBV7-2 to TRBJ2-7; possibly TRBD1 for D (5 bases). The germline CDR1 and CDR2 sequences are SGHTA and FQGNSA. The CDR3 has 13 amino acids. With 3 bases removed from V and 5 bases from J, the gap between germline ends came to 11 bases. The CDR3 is CASSFAGFHEQYF. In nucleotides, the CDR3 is TGTGCCAGCAGCTTCGCAGGGTTCCACGAGCAGTACTTC.

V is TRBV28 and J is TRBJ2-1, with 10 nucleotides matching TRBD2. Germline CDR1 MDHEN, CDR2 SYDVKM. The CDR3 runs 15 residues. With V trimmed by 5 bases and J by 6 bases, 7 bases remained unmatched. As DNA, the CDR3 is TGTGCCAGCAGTGCACTAGCGGGAATTACCAATGAGCAGTTCTTC. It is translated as CASSALAGITNEQFF.

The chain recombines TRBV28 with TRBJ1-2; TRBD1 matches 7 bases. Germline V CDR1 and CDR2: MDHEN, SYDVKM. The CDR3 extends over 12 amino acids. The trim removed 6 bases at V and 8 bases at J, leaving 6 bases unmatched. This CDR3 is CASRLTGIGYTF. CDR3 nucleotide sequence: TGTGCCAGCAGGTTGACAGGGATAGGCTACACCTTC.

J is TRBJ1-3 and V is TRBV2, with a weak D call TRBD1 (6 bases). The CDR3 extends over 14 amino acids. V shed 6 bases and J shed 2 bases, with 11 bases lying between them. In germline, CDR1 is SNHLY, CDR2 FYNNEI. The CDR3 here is CASRIRGTGNTIYF. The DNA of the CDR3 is TGTGCCAGCAGGATCAGGGGCACTGGAAACACCATATATTTT.

DNA for the CDR3: TGTGCCAGCAGCTTAGTCGGGGGGCGTACCTACAATGAGCAGTTCTTC. It yields the protein CASSLVGGRTYNEQFF. J is TRBJ2-1 and V is TRBV7-3, with D perhaps matching TRBD2 (7 bases). The CDR3 is 16 residues long. Trimming removed 2 bases from V and 2 bases from J, with 13 bases in between. From germline, CDR1 is SGHTA and CDR2 FQGTGA. The full variable domain, in which reference TRBV7-3 and TRBJ2-1 provide the parts outside the CDR3, is GAGVSQTPSNKVTEKGKYVELRCDPISGHTALYWYRQSLGQGPEFLIYFQGTGAADDSGLPNDRFFAVRPEGSVSTLKIQRTERGDSAVYLCASSLVGGRTYNEQFFGPGTRLTVL.

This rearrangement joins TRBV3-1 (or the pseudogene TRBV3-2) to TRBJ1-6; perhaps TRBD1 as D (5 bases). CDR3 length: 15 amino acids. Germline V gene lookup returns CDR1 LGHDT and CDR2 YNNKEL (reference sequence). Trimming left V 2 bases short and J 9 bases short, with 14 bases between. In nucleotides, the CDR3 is TGTGCCAGCAGCCAATTGGGGGACTCTACTTCACCCCTCCACTTT. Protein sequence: CASSQLGDSTSPLHF.

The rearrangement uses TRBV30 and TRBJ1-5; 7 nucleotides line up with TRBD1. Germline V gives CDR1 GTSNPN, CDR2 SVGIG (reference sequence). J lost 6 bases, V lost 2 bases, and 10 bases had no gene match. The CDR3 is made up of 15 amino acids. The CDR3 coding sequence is TGTGCCTGGAGTCCCACAGGGGCGGGTGGTCAGCCCCAGCATTTT. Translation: CAWSPTGAGGQPQHF.

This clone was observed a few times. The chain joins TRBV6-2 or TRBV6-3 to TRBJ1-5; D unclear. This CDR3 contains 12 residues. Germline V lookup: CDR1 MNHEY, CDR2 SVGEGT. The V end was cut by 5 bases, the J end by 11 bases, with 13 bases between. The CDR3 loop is CASSLAKNAQHF. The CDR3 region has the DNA TGTGCCAGCAGTCTCGCGAAGAACGCCCAGCATTTT.

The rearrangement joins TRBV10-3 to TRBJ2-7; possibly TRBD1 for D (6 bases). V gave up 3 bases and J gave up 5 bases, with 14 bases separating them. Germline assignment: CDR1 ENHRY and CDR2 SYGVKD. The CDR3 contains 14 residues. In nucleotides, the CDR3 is TGTGCCATCAGTGAAGTGGGGGCCATAGACGAGCAGTACTTC. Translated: CAISEVGAIDEQYF.

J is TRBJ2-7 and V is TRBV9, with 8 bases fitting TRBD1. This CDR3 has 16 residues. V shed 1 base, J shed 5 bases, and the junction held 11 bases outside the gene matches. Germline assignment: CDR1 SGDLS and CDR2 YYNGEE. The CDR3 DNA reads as TGTGCCAGCAGCGTAACCCCCGGACAGGGTGAAGACGAGCAGTACTTC. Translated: CASSVTPGQGEDEQYF.

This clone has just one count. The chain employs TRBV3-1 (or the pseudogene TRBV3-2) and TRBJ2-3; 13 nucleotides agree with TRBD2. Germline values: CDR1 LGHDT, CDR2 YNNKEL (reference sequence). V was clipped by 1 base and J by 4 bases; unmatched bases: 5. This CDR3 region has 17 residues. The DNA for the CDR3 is TGTGCCAGCAGCCAAGGGACTAGCGGGAGAAGGTCAGATACGCAGTATTTT. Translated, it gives CASSQGTSGRRSDTQYF.

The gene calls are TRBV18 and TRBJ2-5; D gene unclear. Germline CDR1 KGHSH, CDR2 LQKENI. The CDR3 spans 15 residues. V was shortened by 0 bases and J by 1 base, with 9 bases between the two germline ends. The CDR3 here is CASSPPLQSQETQYF. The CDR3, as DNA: TGTGCCAGCTCACCACCTCTCCAGTCCCAAGAGACCCAGTACTTC.

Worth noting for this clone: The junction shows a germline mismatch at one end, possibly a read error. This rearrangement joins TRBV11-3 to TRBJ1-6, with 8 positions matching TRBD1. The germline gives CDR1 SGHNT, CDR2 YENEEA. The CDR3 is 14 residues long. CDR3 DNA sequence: TGTGCCAGCAGCTCGGACAGGGAAAATTCAGCCCTCCACTTT. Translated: CASSSDRENSALHF. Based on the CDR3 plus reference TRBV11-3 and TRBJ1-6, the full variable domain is EAGVVQSPRYKIIEKKQPVAFWCNPISGHNTLYWYLQNLGQGPELLIRYENEEAVDDSQLPKDRFSAERLKGVDSTLKIQPAELGDSAVYLCASSSDRENSALHFGNGTRLTVT.

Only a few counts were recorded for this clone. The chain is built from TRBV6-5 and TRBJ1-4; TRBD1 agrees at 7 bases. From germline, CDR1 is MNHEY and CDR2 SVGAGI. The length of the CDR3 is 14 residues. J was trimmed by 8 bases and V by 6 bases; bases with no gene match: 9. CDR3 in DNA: TGTGCCAGCAGCCCCGGGAGGGGGCTCGAAAAACTGTTTTTT. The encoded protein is CASSPGRGLEKLFF.

This chain's CDR3 is CASSSRLATNTGELFF. The CDR3 DNA reads as TGTGCCAGCAGCTCTCGACTAGCGACGAACACCGGGGAGCTGTTTTTT. The rearrangement links TRBV11-3 to TRBJ2-2, with 8 nucleotides matching TRBD2. The junction had 4 bases not matched to a gene; V was cut back by 4 bases and J by 0 bases. The CDR3 is made up of 16 amino acids. The V gene's germline CDR1 is SGHNT and CDR2 YENEEA.

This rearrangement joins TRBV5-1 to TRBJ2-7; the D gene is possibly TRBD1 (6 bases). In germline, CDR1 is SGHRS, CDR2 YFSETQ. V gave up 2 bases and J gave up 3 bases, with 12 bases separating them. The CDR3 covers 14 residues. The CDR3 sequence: CASSFDRPNYEQYF. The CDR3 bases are TGCGCCAGCAGCTTCGACAGGCCAAACTACGAGCAGTACTTC.

CDR3 in amino acids: CASSLAQGTPYEQYF. CDR3 bases: TGCGCCAGCAGCTTGGCTCAGGGCACCCCTTACGAGCAGTACTTC. The V and J genes are TRBV5-1 and TRBJ2-7; TRBD1 might be the D (5 bases). With 0 bases removed from V and 4 bases from J, the gap between germline ends came to 14 bases. The CDR3 loop spans 15 amino acids. The germline V gene has CDR1 SGHRS and CDR2 YFSETQ. Full variable domain (remainder filled in from reference TRBV5-1 and TRBJ2-7): KAGVTQTPRYLIKTRGQQVTLSCSPISGHRSVSWYQQTPGQGLQFLFEYFSETQRNKGNFPGRFSGRQFSNSRSEMNVSTLELGDSALYLCASSLAQGTPYEQYFGPGTRLTVT.

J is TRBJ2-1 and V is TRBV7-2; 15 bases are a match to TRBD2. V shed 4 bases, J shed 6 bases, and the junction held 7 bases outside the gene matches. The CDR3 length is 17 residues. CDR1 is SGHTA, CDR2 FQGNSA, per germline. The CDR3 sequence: CASSWTSGGVTGNEQFF. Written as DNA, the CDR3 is TGTGCCAGCAGCTGGACTAGCGGGGGGGTCACAGGCAATGAGCAGTTCTTC.